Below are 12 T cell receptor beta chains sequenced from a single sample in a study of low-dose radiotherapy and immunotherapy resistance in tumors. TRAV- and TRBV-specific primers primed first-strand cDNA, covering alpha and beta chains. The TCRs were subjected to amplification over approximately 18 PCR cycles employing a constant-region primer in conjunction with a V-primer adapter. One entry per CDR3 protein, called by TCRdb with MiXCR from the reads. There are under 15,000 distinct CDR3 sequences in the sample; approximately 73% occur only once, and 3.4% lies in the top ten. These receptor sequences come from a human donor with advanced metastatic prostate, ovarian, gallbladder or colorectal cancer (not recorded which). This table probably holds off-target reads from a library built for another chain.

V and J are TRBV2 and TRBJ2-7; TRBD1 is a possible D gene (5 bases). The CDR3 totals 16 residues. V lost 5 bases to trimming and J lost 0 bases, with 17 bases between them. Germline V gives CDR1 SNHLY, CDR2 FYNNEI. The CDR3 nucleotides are TGTGCCAGCAGTACGCAACGACAGAAGAACTCCTACGAGCAGTACTTC. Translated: CASSTQRQKNSYEQYF.

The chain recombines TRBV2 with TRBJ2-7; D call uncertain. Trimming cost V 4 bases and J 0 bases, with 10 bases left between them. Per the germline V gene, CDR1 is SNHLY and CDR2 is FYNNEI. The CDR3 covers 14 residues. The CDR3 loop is CASSGVRGSYEQYF. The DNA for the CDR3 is TGTGCCAGCAGTGGTGTTAGAGGCTCCTACGAGCAGTACTTC.

The CDR3 spells CASSDGRDYGYTF. CDR3 nucleotides: TGCGCCAGCAGTGATGGTCGAGACTATGGCTACACCTTC. The chain recombines TRBV10-2 with TRBJ1-2; D remains unclear. Trimming removed 3 bases at V and 3 bases at J, with 8 bases between. The CDR3 extends over 13 amino acids. CDR1 and CDR2 (germline): WSHSY, SAAADI.

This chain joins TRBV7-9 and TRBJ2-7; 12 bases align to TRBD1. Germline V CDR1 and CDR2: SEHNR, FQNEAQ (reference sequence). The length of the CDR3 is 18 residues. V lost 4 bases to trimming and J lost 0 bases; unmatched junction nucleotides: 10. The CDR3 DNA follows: TGTGCCAGCAGCTCGCTGGGACAGGGGGCGCCGAGCTCCTACGAGCAGTACTTC. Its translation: CASSSLGQGAPSSYEQYF.

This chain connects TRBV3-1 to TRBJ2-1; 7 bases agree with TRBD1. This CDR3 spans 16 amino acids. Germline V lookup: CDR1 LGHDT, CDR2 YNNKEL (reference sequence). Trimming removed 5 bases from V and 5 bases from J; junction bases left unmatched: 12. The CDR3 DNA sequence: TGTGCCAGCAGCGCGGATGGGGGACAGCTTAACAATGAGCAGTTCTTC. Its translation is CASSADGGQLNNEQFF.

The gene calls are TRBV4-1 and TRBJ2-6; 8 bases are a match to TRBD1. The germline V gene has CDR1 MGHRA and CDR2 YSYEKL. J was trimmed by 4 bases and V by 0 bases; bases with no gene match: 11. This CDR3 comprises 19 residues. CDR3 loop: CASSQDGTGAALGANVLTF. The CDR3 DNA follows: TGCGCCAGCAGCCAAGACGGGACAGGAGCTGCTCTGGGGGCCAACGTCCTGACTTTC.

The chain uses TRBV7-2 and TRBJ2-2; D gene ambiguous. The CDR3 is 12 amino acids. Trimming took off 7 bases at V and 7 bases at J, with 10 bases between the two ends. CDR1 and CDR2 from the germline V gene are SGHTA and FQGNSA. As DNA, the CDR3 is TGTGCCAGCAATACTCTGGGCGGGGAGCTGTTTTTT. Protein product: CASNTLGGELFF.

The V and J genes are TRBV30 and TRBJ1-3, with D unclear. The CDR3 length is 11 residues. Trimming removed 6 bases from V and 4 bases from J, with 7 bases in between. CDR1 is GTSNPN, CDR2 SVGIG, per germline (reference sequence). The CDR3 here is CACRKGNTIYF. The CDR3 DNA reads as TGTGCCTGCAGAAAGGGAAACACCATATATTTT.

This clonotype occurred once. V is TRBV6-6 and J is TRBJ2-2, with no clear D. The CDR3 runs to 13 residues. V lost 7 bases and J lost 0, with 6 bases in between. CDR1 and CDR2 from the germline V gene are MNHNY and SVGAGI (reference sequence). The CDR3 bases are TGTGCCAGCAAGCTTCCGAACACCGGGGAGCTGTTTTTT. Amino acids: CASKLPNTGELFF.

The CDR3 DNA follows: TGTGCCAGCAGGGAAGGGACTAGCATGAACACCGGGGAGCTGTTTTTT. Amino acid sequence: CASREGTSMNTGELFF. The J gene is TRBJ2-2, the V gene TRBV14, with 9 bases identical to TRBD2. Germline CDR1 and CDR2: SGHDN and FVKESK. Trimming at V came to 6 bases and at J to 1 base, leaving 6 bases not matched to a gene. The CDR3 has 16 amino acids.

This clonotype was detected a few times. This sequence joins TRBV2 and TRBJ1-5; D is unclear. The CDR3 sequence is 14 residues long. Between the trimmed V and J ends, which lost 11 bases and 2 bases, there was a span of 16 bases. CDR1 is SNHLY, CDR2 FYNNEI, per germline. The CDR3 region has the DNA TGTGCCGCCGCGGTAGGTCGCGGCAATCAGCCCCAGCATTTT. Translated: CAAAVGRGNQPQHF. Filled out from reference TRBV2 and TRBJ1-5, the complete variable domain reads EPEVTQTPSHQVTQMGQEVILRCVPISNHLYFYWYRQILGQKVEFLVSFYNNEISEKSEIFDDQFSVERPDGSNFTLKIRSTKLEDSAMYFCAAAVGRGNQPQHFGDGTRLSIL.

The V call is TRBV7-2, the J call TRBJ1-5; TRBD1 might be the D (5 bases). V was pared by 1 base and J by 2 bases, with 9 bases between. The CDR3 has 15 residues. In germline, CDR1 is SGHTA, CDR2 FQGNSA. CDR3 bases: TGTGCCAGCAGCTTAGGTCGGGACGGCAATCAGCCCCAGCATTTT. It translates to CASSLGRDGNQPQHF.